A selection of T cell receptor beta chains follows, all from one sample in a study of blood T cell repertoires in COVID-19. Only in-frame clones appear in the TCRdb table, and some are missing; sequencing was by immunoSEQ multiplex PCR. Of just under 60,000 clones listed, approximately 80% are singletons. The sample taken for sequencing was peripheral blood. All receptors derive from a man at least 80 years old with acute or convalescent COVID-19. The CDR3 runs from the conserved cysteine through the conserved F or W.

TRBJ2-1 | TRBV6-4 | CASSDKSGGRDEQFF
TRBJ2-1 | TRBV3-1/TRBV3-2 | CASSQVSGGEQFF
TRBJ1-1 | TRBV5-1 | CASSLVQGSGTEAFF
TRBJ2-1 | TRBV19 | CASGTYVNEQFF
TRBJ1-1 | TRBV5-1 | CASSTGQGPNTEAFF
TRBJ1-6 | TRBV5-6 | CASSFYAAQGTSPLHF
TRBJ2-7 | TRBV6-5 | CASSLSGLLGEQYF
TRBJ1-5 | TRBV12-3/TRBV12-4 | CASSGQGGQPQHF
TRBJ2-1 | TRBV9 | CASSVGNGRAGNEQFF
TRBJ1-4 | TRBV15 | CATAGQKNEKLFF
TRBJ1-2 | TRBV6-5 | CASRRDGNYGYTF
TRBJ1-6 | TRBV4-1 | CASSQETKISGNNSPLHF
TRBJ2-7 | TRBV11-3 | CASSKSGLKNYEQYF
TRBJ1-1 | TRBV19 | CASSLNTGTEAFF
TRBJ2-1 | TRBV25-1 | CASTKGGAAPIQFF
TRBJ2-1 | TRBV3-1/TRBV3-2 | CASSQDFAYNEQFF
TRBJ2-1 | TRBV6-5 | CASKAAGGYHIEQFF
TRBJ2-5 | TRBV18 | CASSPRTGEGETQYF
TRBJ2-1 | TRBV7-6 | CASSLASGGNYNEQFF
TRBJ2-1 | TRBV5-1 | CASSPGTAHNEQFF
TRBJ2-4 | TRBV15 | CATSLRVSGKNIQYF
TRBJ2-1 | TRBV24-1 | CATSDQTGGYNEQFF
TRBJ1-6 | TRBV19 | CASSMDSWGQGNSPLHF
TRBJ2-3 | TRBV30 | CAWTGRGGSSTDTQYF
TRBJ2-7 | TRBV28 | CASRGQLYEQYF
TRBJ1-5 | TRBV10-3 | CAISPGSNQPQHF
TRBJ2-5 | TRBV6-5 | CASSRPGGQETQYF
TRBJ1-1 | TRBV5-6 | CASSLLRGLPMNTEAFF
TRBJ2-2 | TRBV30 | CAWSVLAGRLGTGELFF
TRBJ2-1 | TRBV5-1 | CASSLEASGRYNEQFF
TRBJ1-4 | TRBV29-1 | CSAKEARGPSEKLFF